Below, 28 T cell receptor beta chains from the same sample are listed, as sequenced in a study of cytomegalovirus exposure and HLA in healthy donors. With 60 Vbeta and 13 Jbeta primers, the PCR was carried out. The repertoire was sequenced with immunoSEQ multiplex PCR; TCRdb's copy has only in-frame clones and lacks some. The sample carries about 120,000 clones, 73% recorded once. Sequenced sample: PBMCs. These receptors originate from a woman in her forties in good health and CMV-seronegative.

This clone was seen a single time. This chain links TRBV7-9 with TRBJ2-3, with D tentatively TRBD2 (6 bases). The CDR3 has 15 amino acids. V lost 6 bases, J lost 4 bases, and 17 bases lay in between. CDR1 SEHNR and CDR2 FQNEAQ come from the germline V gene (reference sequence). Here the CDR3 DNA reads TGTGCCAGCAGTCGTCGGTGGGGGGACGCAGATACGCAGTATTTT. Protein product: CASSRRWGDADTQYF.

The chain employs TRBV4-3 and TRBJ2-3, with 13 positions matching TRBD2. Germline loops: CDR1 LGHNA, CDR2 YSLEER. The V gene end was trimmed by 4 bases and the J gene end by 4 bases; junction bases not matched to a gene: 2. The CDR3 is 15 residues long. The CDR3: CASSLTSGGSDTQYF. The CDR3 nucleotides read TGCGCCAGCAGCCTGACTAGCGGGGGGTCAGATACGCAGTATTTT.

V and J are TRBV9 and TRBJ2-1, with 8 bases that match TRBD2. This CDR3 comprises 15 residues. Germline trimming cut 2 bases from V and 6 bases from J; bases unmatched to any gene: 7. Germline assignment: CDR1 SGDLS and CDR2 YYNGEE. CDR3 DNA sequence: TGTGCCAGCAGCGTCGCCGGAAGCGGGGGCAATGAGCAGTTCTTC. This encodes CASSVAGSGGNEQFF.

This clone was recorded once. The germline gene is not matched at one end of the junction; a read error may be the cause. CDR3 DNA: TGTGCCAGCTCACCTTCCCGCGGGGCCGCCCCTTCGGTTGGGGGCTTC. Amino acid sequence: CASSPSRGAAPSVGGF. The chain carries TRBV18 and TRBJ2-7; tentative D call: TRBD2 (6 bases). Germline CDR1 is KGHSH and CDR2 is LQKENI. The CDR3 is made up of 16 amino acids.

V usage is TRBV7-8 and J usage is TRBJ1-4, with 9 bases identical to TRBD1. The CDR3 is 15 residues long. Germline-derived CDR1 and CDR2 are SGHVS and FQNEAQ. The V segment lost 6 bases and the J segment 8 bases; nucleotides outside the gene matches: 10. The CDR3 region is CASSTPGQGREKLFF. The CDR3 bases are TGTGCCAGCAGTACCCCGGGACAGGGCCGCGAAAAACTGTTTTTT.

This clone was found once. The V gene is TRBV23-1, the J gene TRBJ1-5; 10 nucleotides align to TRBD1. TRBV23-1 is identified as an open reading frame with a role that is uncertain. This CDR3 spans 17 amino acids. Germline trimming cut 0 bases from V and 0 bases from J; bases unmatched to any gene: 2. The CDR3 is CASSQSDRGFSNQPQHF. CDR3 DNA: TGCGCCAGCAGTCAATCGGACAGGGGGTTTAGCAATCAGCCCCAGCATTTT.

The chain recombines TRBV27 with TRBJ1-1; tentatively, D is TRBD1 (6 bases). V was pared by 3 bases and J by 8 bases, with 13 bases between. From germline, CDR1 is MNHEY and CDR2 SMNVEV (reference sequence). The CDR3 is 13 residues long. The CDR3 reads CASSLMGAGEAFF. The CDR3 nucleotides are TGTGCCAGCAGTTTGATGGGGGCAGGGGAAGCTTTCTTT.

Only a few counts were recorded for this clone. V gene TRBV7-2 combines with J gene TRBJ1-3; a weak D match, TRBD1 (6 bases). This CDR3 spans 16 amino acids. Per the germline V gene, CDR1 is SGHTA and CDR2 is FQGNSA. Trimming stripped 5 bases from V and 0 bases from J, with 14 bases between. The CDR3 sequence: CASSPRDTNSGNTIYF. The CDR3, as DNA: TGTGCCAGCAGCCCACGGGACACCAACTCTGGAAACACCATATATTTT.

The chain is built from TRBV11-2 and TRBJ2-1; a possible D gene is TRBD2 (5 bases). This CDR3 is 14 amino acids long. The germline V gene has CDR1 SGHAT and CDR2 FQNNGV. Between the trimmed V and J ends, which lost 0 bases and 7 bases, there was a span of 10 bases. DNA of the CDR3: TGTGCCAGCAGCTTAGAACGGCTAGCTAATGAGCAGTTCTTC. Translating gives CASSLERLANEQFF.

V gene TRBV5-6 combines with J gene TRBJ2-5; tentative D call: TRBD1 (5 bases). Trimming took off 2 bases at V and 5 bases at J, with 10 bases between the two ends. This CDR3 comprises 13 residues. CDR1 and CDR2 from the germline V gene are SGHDT and YYEEEE. CDR3 protein: CASSFRAGETQYF. The DNA of the CDR3 is TGTGCCAGCAGCTTTCGGGCAGGGGAGACCCAGTACTTC.

V and J are TRBV19 and TRBJ1-1; no definite D call. Germline lookup yields CDR1 LNHDA and CDR2 SQIVND (reference sequence). The CDR3 has 13 residues. Trimming removed 2 bases at V and 3 bases at J, with 7 bases between. The CDR3 DNA reads as TGTGCCAGTAGTATAACGAGGGACACTGAAGCTTTCTTT. Protein sequence: CASSITRDTEAFF.

The rearrangement uses TRBV29-1 and TRBJ1-2; 8 bases are a match to TRBD1. Trimming removed 4 bases from V and 6 bases from J; junction bases left unmatched: 10. The CDR3 sequence is 14 residues long. Germline V CDR1 and CDR2: SQVTM, ANQGSEA. DNA for the CDR3: TGCAGCGTTGCCGAGACAGGGGAACCGGATGGCTACACCTTC. This translates into CSVAETGEPDGYTF. The whole variable domain, remainder taken from reference TRBV29-1 and TRBJ1-2, is SAVISQKPSRDICQRGTSLTIQCQVDSQVTMMFWYRQQPGQSLTLIATANQGSEATYESGFVIDKFPISRPNLTFSTLTVSNMSPEDSSIYLCSVAETGEPDGYTFGSGTRLTVV.

This chain links TRBV6-1 with TRBJ2-7; TRBD1 matches at 10 bases. Trimming removed 5 bases from V and 6 bases from J; junction bases left unmatched: 7. Germline V gene data show CDR1 as MNHNS and CDR2 as SASEGT. The CDR3 covers 14 residues. This CDR3 is CASSSRDRGGEQYF. The CDR3 DNA is TGTGCCAGCAGTAGCAGGGACAGGGGAGGCGAGCAGTACTTC.

This chain connects TRBV4-2 to TRBJ1-2; D uncertain. CDR1 LGHNA and CDR2 YNFKEQ come from the germline V gene. Trimming took off 1 base at V and 0 bases at J, with 9 bases between the two ends. This CDR3 contains 15 residues. In nucleotides, the CDR3 is TGTGCCAGCAGCCAAGTGAGCGTTACTAACTATGGCTACACCTTC. It specifies CASSQVSVTNYGYTF.

This clone showed up just a few times. The chain has TRBV6-5 and TRBJ1-5, with 8 nucleotides matching TRBD1. Germline V gives CDR1 MNHEY, CDR2 SVGAGI. This CDR3 has 15 residues. V lost 0 bases and J lost 7; bases outside the gene matches: 5. The CDR3: CASSYSGQGGQPQHF. The CDR3, as DNA: TGTGCCAGCAGTTACTCCGGACAGGGCGGGCAGCCCCAGCATTTT.

This clone was observed a few times. The chain employs TRBV10-3 and TRBJ1-2; D is unclear. The CDR3 sequence is 14 residues long. V was pared by 2 bases and J by 3 bases, with 10 bases between. Per germline, CDR1 ENHRY and CDR2 SYGVKD. This chain's CDR3 is CAISERGIDYGYTF. For the CDR3, the DNA is TGTGCCATCAGTGAGCGGGGAATTGACTATGGCTACACCTTC.

V is TRBV7-2 and J is TRBJ2-3; 8 bases agree with TRBD2. Germline V CDR1 and CDR2: SGHTA, FQGNSA. There are 15 residues in the CDR3. Losses at the gene ends were 4 bases for V and 0 bases for J; bases not matched to a gene: 3. The chain's CDR3 is CASSSKRGSTDTQYF. The CDR3 DNA is TGTGCCAGCAGCTCGAAGCGGGGGAGCACAGATACGCAGTATTTT.

This chain uses TRBV4-3 with TRBJ2-5; 10 positions agree with TRBD2. The length of the CDR3 is 20 residues. The V and J ends lost 4 bases and 0 bases, in that order; junction bases with no gene match: 17. CDR1 and CDR2 from the germline V gene are LGHNA and YSLEER. CDR3 coding DNA: TGCGCCAGCAGCCCTAATCCCGCGCTAGCGGGGGCTGCGTACCAAGAGACCCAGTACTTC. It encodes CASSPNPALAGAAYQETQYF.

The table lists this clone with a count of one. The rearrangement links TRBV11-2 to TRBJ2-1; tentative D call: TRBD1 (5 bases). Trimming removed 0 bases from V and 6 bases from J, with 12 bases in between. This CDR3 has 15 amino acids. From germline, CDR1 is SGHAT and CDR2 FQNNGV. The DNA for the CDR3 is TGTGCCAGCAGCTTAGAGCCAGGGTTGTTCAATGAGCAGTTCTTC. It encodes CASSLEPGLFNEQFF.

The V call is TRBV19, the J call TRBJ1-4; D gene ambiguous. V lost 10 bases to trimming and J lost 2 bases, with 14 bases between them. CDR1 is LNHDA, CDR2 SQIVND, per germline (reference sequence). The CDR3 is 14 amino acids. CDR3 amino acids: CATKRSFTNEKLFF. CDR3 sequence (DNA): TGTGCCACAAAACGGTCGTTTACTAATGAAAAACTGTTTTTT.

The chain is built from TRBV2 and TRBJ2-7; D is uncertain. V was pared by 6 bases and J by 7 bases, with 13 bases between. The CDR3 totals 12 residues. Germline lookup yields CDR1 SNHLY and CDR2 FYNNEI. In DNA, the CDR3 is TGTGCCAGCAGCCCCGAGGCCACTGAGCAGTACTTC. It specifies CASSPEATEQYF.

This clone was seen only a few times. This chain joins TRBV19 and TRBJ1-6; tentatively, D is TRBD1 (6 bases). Germline V gene sequence: CDR1 LNHDA, CDR2 SQIVND (reference sequence). The CDR3 length is 15 residues. The V end lost 0 bases, the J end lost 5 bases, and 8 bases lay between the germline ends. CDR3 loop: CASSIDRGHNSPLHF. The CDR3 DNA sequence: TGTGCCAGTAGTATAGACAGGGGACATAATTCACCCCTCCACTTT.

This clone was counted only a few times. The V call is TRBV14, the J call TRBJ2-1, with D tentatively TRBD2 (6 bases). Germline V CDR1 and CDR2: SGHDN, FVKESK. The ends were cut back, 2 bases at V and 2 bases at J, with 13 bases in the middle. CDR3 length equals 16 residues. Here the CDR3 reads CASSQPGVAAYNEQFF. The CDR3 bases are TGTGCCAGCAGCCAACCTGGGGTAGCGGCCTACAATGAGCAGTTCTTC.

The rearrangement links TRBV5-5 to TRBJ1-4; D is uncertain. This CDR3 has 14 amino acids. V was pared by 0 bases and J by 8 bases, with 11 bases between. The V gene's germline CDR1 is SGHKS and CDR2 YYEKEE (reference sequence). Here the CDR3 reads CASSLGQPGEKLFF. CDR3 nucleotides: TGTGCCAGCAGCTTGGGTCAGCCGGGGGAAAAACTGTTTTTT.

J is TRBJ2-3 and V is TRBV9; D might be TRBD2 (8 bases). CDR3 length: 14 amino acids. Per germline, CDR1 SGDLS and CDR2 YYNGEE. V lost 3 bases and J lost 9, with 17 bases in between. The CDR3 here is CASSGPGLGGTQYF. CDR3 sequence (DNA): TGTGCCAGCAGCGGACCGGGACTAGGGGGCACGCAGTATTTT. Full variable domain (missing parts from reference TRBV9 and TRBJ2-3): DSGVTQTPKHLITATGQRVTLRCSPRSGDLSVYWYQQSLDQGLQFLIQYYNGEERAKGNILERFSAQQFPDLHSELNLSSLELGDSALYFCASSGPGLGGTQYFGPGTRLTVL.

This clone was seen only a few times. V is TRBV4-3 and J is TRBJ2-7; TRBD1 is a possible D gene (5 bases). Germline values: CDR1 LGHNA, CDR2 YSLEER. The V gene lost 1 base and the J gene lost 0 bases, with 13 bases spanning the gap. This CDR3 contains 16 residues. CDR3 in amino acids: CASSQGTLGDSYEQYF. DNA for the CDR3: TGCGCCAGCAGCCAAGGGACCCTAGGGGACTCCTACGAGCAGTACTTC.

This clone was counted only a few times. This chain links TRBV4-3 with TRBJ1-2; the match to TRBD1 covers 7 bases. This CDR3 comprises 16 residues. Germline CDR1 is LGHNA and CDR2 is YSLEER. Losses at the gene ends were 0 bases for V and 3 bases for J; bases not matched to a gene: 7. The CDR3 nucleotides read TGCGCCAGCAGCCAAGATGGGGTGACAGGGCACTATGGCTACACCTTC. Translating gives CASSQDGVTGHYGYTF.

The chain employs TRBV9 and TRBJ1-1, with D hard to call. The V end was cut by 3 bases, the J end by 1 base, with 7 bases between. Germline assignment: CDR1 SGDLS and CDR2 YYNGEE. This CDR3 has 13 residues. CDR3: CASSGFRNTEAFF. CDR3 coding DNA: TGTGCCAGCAGCGGCTTCAGGAACACTGAAGCTTTCTTT.